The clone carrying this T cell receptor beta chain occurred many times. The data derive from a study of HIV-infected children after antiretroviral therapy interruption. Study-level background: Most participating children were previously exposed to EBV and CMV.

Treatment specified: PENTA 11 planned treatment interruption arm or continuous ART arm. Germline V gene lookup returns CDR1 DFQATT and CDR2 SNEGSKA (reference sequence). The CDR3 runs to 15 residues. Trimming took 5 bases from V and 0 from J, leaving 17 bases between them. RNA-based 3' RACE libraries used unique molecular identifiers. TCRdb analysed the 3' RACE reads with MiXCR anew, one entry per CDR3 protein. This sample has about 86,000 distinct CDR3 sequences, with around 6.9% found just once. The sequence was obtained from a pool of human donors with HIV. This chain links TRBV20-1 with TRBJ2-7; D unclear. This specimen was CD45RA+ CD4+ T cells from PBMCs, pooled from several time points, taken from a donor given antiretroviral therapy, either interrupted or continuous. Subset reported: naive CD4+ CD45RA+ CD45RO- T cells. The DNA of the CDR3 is TGCAGTGCTGCACCATATAACCATTTCTCCTACGAGCAGTACTTC. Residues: CSAAPYNHFSYEQYF.